These T cell receptor beta chains were read from a single sample in a study of CD8+ T cells in alopecia areata. Using immunoSEQ multiplex PCR, the repertoire was profiled, and TCRdb retains in-frame clones only, with some absent. The table includes roughly 60,000 clones, roughly two fifths detected once. The sequencing input was NKG2D-low CD8+ T cells sorted from blood. The receptors were sampled from a human donor with alopecia areata. The CDR3 runs from the conserved cysteine through the conserved F or W. Fields, in order: clone size, V gene, D gene, J gene, CDR3 protein, CDR3 DNA. The D gene is left open where the match is weak. Only some rows state a clone size, as once, few, many or a class for expanded clones.

clone_size: NA; v_call: TRBV29-1; d_call: NA; j_call: TRBJ1-1; cdr3_aa: CSADPGIGTEAFF; cdr3_nt: TGCAGCGCTGACCCGGGGATTGGGACTGAAGCTTTCTTT
clone_size: NA; v_call: TRBV4-1; d_call: NA; j_call: TRBJ1-5; cdr3_aa: CASSYRQTSTNQPQHF; cdr3_nt: TGCGCCAGCAGCTATCGTCAGACAAGTACTAATCAGCCCCAGCATTTT
clone_size: NA; v_call: TRBV4-1; d_call: NA; j_call: TRBJ2-7; cdr3_aa: CASSQERTSREQYF; cdr3_nt: TGCGCCAGCAGCCAAGAAAGGACTTCGAGGGAGCAGTACTTC
clone_size: NA; v_call: TRBV7-9; d_call: TRBD2; j_call: TRBJ2-3; cdr3_aa: CASTDGGRDTQYF; cdr3_nt: TGTGCCAGCACCGACGGGGGGAGAGATACGCAGTATTTT
clone_size: NA; v_call: TRBV5-1; d_call: NA; j_call: TRBJ2-1; cdr3_aa: CASSSTGSSYNEQFF; cdr3_nt: TGCGCCAGCAGCTCAACAGGAAGCTCCTACAATGAGCAGTTCTTC
clone_size: NA; v_call: TRBV29-1; d_call: NA; j_call: TRBJ2-7; cdr3_aa: CSILQQGDLSSEQYF; cdr3_nt: TGCAGCATACTCCAACAAGGCGATCTTTCGAGCGAGCAGTACTTC
clone_size: few; v_call: TRBV28; d_call: TRBD2; j_call: TRBJ2-3; cdr3_aa: CASSLGGAFSGDTQYF; cdr3_nt: TGTGCCAGCAGCCTCGGGGGGGCCTTTAGCGGGGATACGCAGTATTTT
clone_size: NA; v_call: TRBV15; d_call: NA; j_call: TRBJ1-6; cdr3_aa: CATSSSYSPLHF; cdr3_nt: TGTGCCACCAGCAGTTCCTATTCACCCCTCCACTTT
clone_size: few; v_call: TRBV11-1; d_call: TRBD1; j_call: TRBJ2-1; cdr3_aa: CASIPKTHRGHEQFF; cdr3_nt: TGTGCCAGCATCCCTAAGACACACAGGGGCCATGAGCAGTTCTTC
clone_size: NA; v_call: TRBV4-1; d_call: NA; j_call: TRBJ2-7; cdr3_aa: CASSQDRGEGHEQYF; cdr3_nt: TGCGCCAGCAGCCAAGATCGCGGTGAAGGACACGAGCAGTACTTC
clone_size: NA; v_call: TRBV5-6; d_call: NA; j_call: TRBJ2-7; cdr3_aa: CASSLASTREQYF; cdr3_nt: TGTGCCAGCAGCTTGGCGAGTACCCGGGAGCAGTACTTC
clone_size: NA; v_call: TRBV4-1; d_call: TRBD2; j_call: TRBJ2-7; cdr3_aa: CASSQDLGTRIYEQYF; cdr3_nt: TGCGCCAGCAGCCAAGATCTTGGGACTAGAATCTACGAGCAGTACTTC
clone_size: NA; v_call: TRBV5-1; d_call: NA; j_call: TRBJ1-4; cdr3_aa: CASSLVGGVNEKLFF; cdr3_nt: TGCGCCAGCAGCTTGGTAGGAGGGGTTAATGAAAAACTGTTTTTT
clone_size: few; v_call: TRBV7-9; d_call: TRBD1; j_call: TRBJ1-1; cdr3_aa: CASSPRTGVTEAFF; cdr3_nt: TGTGCCAGCAGCCCTAGGACAGGGGTCACTGAAGCTTTCTTT
clone_size: few; v_call: TRBV7-9; d_call: NA; j_call: TRBJ2-2; cdr3_aa: CASSFLTRGELFF; cdr3_nt: TGTGCCAGCAGCTTCTTGACCCGCGGGGAGCTGTTTTTT
clone_size: NA; v_call: TRBV4-3; d_call: TRBD2; j_call: TRBJ2-7; cdr3_aa: CASSLTTSGAHEQYF; cdr3_nt: TGCGCCAGCAGCCTAACGACTAGCGGGGCCCACGAGCAGTACTTC
clone_size: NA; v_call: TRBV7-6; d_call: NA; j_call: TRBJ2-3; cdr3_aa: CASSLTGSSTDTQYF; cdr3_nt: TGTGCCAGCAGCTTAACAGGGAGTAGCACAGATACGCAGTATTTT
clone_size: NA; v_call: TRBV7-9; d_call: TRBD2; j_call: TRBJ2-3; cdr3_aa: CASSIPEAGGPSDTQYF; cdr3_nt: TGTGCCAGCAGTATCCCTGAAGCGGGGGGGCCATCAGATACGCAGTATTTT
clone_size: NA; v_call: TRBV30; d_call: NA; j_call: TRBJ2-5; cdr3_aa: CAWMGDPAIETQYF; cdr3_nt: TGTGCCTGGATGGGGGACCCTGCGATAGAGACCCAGTACTTC
clone_size: few; v_call: TRBV29-1; d_call: NA; j_call: TRBJ2-1; cdr3_aa: CSVDGLTNEQFF; cdr3_nt: TGCAGCGTTGACGGACTAACCAATGAGCAGTTCTTC
clone_size: few; v_call: TRBV7-9; d_call: TRBD1; j_call: TRBJ2-1; cdr3_aa: CASSFPGTVEQFF; cdr3_nt: TGTGCCAGCAGCTTCCCTGGGACAGTTGAGCAGTTCTTC
clone_size: NA; v_call: TRBV5-1; d_call: TRBD2; j_call: TRBJ2-1; cdr3_aa: CASSKAPGLANNNEQFF; cdr3_nt: TGCGCCAGCAGCAAGGCCCCGGGACTAGCGAACAACAATGAGCAGTTCTTC
clone_size: NA; v_call: TRBV27; d_call: NA; j_call: TRBJ2-7; cdr3_aa: CASSVGSEQYF; cdr3_nt: TGTGCCAGCAGTGTCGGGTCCGAGCAGTACTTC
clone_size: NA; v_call: TRBV27; d_call: NA; j_call: TRBJ2-3; cdr3_aa: CASSWGATSTDTQYF; cdr3_nt: TGTGCCAGCAGTTGGGGGGCCACTAGCACAGATACGCAGTATTTT
clone_size: NA; v_call: TRBV11-2; d_call: NA; j_call: TRBJ2-1; cdr3_aa: CASTQRHGVEQFF; cdr3_nt: TGTGCCAGCACTCAAAGGCATGGGGTTGAGCAGTTCTTC
clone_size: NA; v_call: TRBV6-1; d_call: TRBD1; j_call: TRBJ1-2; cdr3_aa: CASSPMGQGASGYTF; cdr3_nt: TGTGCCAGCTCCCCAATGGGGCAGGGGGCGAGCGGCTACACCTTC
clone_size: many; v_call: TRBV2; d_call: TRBD1; j_call: TRBJ2-7; cdr3_aa: CASSTDRGGDEQYF; cdr3_nt: TGTGCCAGCAGTACGGACAGGGGTGGGGACGAGCAGTACTTC
clone_size: NA; v_call: TRBV5-6; d_call: NA; j_call: TRBJ1-5; cdr3_aa: CASAKGGGFQPQHF; cdr3_nt: TGTGCCAGCGCGAAGGGTGGCGGATTCCAGCCCCAGCATTTT
clone_size: NA; v_call: TRBV5-6; d_call: NA; j_call: TRBJ2-6; cdr3_aa: CASSFGVGANVLTF; cdr3_nt: TGTGCCAGCAGCTTCGGGGTCGGGGCCAACGTCCTGACTTTC
clone_size: NA; v_call: TRBV9; d_call: NA; j_call: TRBJ2-1; cdr3_aa: CASSVNRQDSNEQFF; cdr3_nt: TGTGCCAGCAGCGTAAATCGACAGGATTCCAATGAGCAGTTCTTC
clone_size: NA; v_call: TRBV19; d_call: NA; j_call: TRBJ2-6; cdr3_aa: CASSPHRQEANVLTF; cdr3_nt: TGTGCCAGTAGTCCCCACCGGCAGGAGGCCAACGTCCTGACTTTC
clone_size: NA; v_call: TRBV7-9; d_call: NA; j_call: TRBJ2-7; cdr3_aa: CASSLESSYEQYF; cdr3_nt: TGTGCCAGCAGCTTAGAGAGTTCCTACGAGCAGTACTTC
clone_size: NA; v_call: TRBV10-3; d_call: NA; j_call: TRBJ1-2; cdr3_aa: CAISESVAYGYTF; cdr3_nt: TGTGCCATCAGTGAGTCTGTCGCCTATGGCTACACCTTC
clone_size: NA; v_call: TRBV5-1; d_call: TRBD2; j_call: TRBJ2-1; cdr3_aa: CASSKEGRGSDNEQFF; cdr3_nt: TGCGCCAGCAGCAAAGAGGGGAGGGGTTCGGACAATGAGCAGTTCTTC
clone_size: NA; v_call: TRBV30; d_call: NA; j_call: TRBJ2-6; cdr3_aa: CAWETGSGANVLTF; cdr3_nt: TGTGCCTGGGAAACAGGCTCTGGGGCCAACGTCCTGACTTTC
clone_size: NA; v_call: TRBV7-9; d_call: NA; j_call: TRBJ2-7; cdr3_aa: CASGGAHEQYF; cdr3_nt: TGTGCCAGCGGGGGGGCCCACGAGCAGTACTTC
clone_size: NA; v_call: TRBV5-1; d_call: TRBD1; j_call: TRBJ1-1; cdr3_aa: CASSAYPGGTEAFF; cdr3_nt: TGCGCCAGCAGCGCATACCCAGGGGGCACTGAAGCTTTCTTT
clone_size: few; v_call: TRBV29-1; d_call: NA; j_call: TRBJ2-3; cdr3_aa: CSVDEDSTDTQYF; cdr3_nt: TGCAGCGTTGACGAGGACAGCACAGATACGCAGTATTTT
clone_size: NA; v_call: TRBV27; d_call: TRBD1; j_call: TRBJ1-6; cdr3_aa: CASSLQGGRNSPLHF; cdr3_nt: TGTGCCAGCAGTTTACAGGGGGGACGAAATTCACCCCTCCACTTT
clone_size: NA; v_call: TRBV7-3; d_call: TRBD2; j_call: TRBJ2-1; cdr3_aa: CASSLTTGTSGREQFF; cdr3_nt: TGTGCCAGCAGCTTAACAACGGGGACTAGCGGGAGGGAGCAGTTCTTC
clone_size: few; v_call: TRBV7-9; d_call: NA; j_call: TRBJ2-1; cdr3_aa: CASSLTQGYSYNEQFF; cdr3_nt: TGTGCCAGCAGCTTAACGCAGGGGTACTCCTACAATGAGCAGTTCTTC
clone_size: NA; v_call: TRBV27; d_call: TRBD1; j_call: TRBJ2-7; cdr3_aa: CASSLAGGNEQYF; cdr3_nt: TGTGCCAGCAGTCTCGCAGGGGGCAACGAGCAGTACTTC
clone_size: NA; v_call: TRBV18; d_call: TRBD2; j_call: TRBJ2-3; cdr3_aa: CASSPGLADTQYF; cdr3_nt: TGTGCCAGCTCACCAGGACTAGCAGATACGCAGTATTTT
clone_size: NA; v_call: TRBV6-5; d_call: NA; j_call: TRBJ1-1; cdr3_aa: CASSRRENTEAFF; cdr3_nt: TGTGCCAGCAGCCGGCGCGAGAACACTGAAGCTTTCTTT
clone_size: NA; v_call: TRBV7-3; d_call: NA; j_call: TRBJ2-7; cdr3_aa: CASSPPDSYEQYF; cdr3_nt: TGTGCCAGCAGCCCCCCCGACTCCTACGAGCAGTACTTC